A single sample gave rise to the 21 T cell receptor beta chains below, sequenced in a study of a mutant IDH1 vaccine in newly diagnosed glioma. The sample's time point: week 11, during vaccination. Each dose delivered 300 ug of mutant IDH1 20-mer peptide subcutaneously with imiquimod. Data came from immunoSEQ multiplex PCR; TCRdb stores just in-frame clones and leaves some out. The table has tens of thousands of clones, 80% seen once. No antigen has been identified for these receptors. The source material was PBMCs, sampled from a glioma patient whose treatment included an IDH1 peptide vaccine. The receptors originated from a man in his fifties with glioma.

V is TRBV7-8 and J is TRBJ2-3; D is ambiguous. The CDR3 has 13 amino acids. Trimming cost V 6 bases and J 1 base, with 8 bases left between them. Germline lookup yields CDR1 SGHVS and CDR2 FQNEAQ. CDR3 bases: TGTGCCAGCAGTCGCCGAGGCACAGATACGCAGTATTTT. It yields the protein CASSRRGTDTQYF.

This clone is a singleton in its sample. The chain joins TRBV4-1 to TRBJ2-3, with D unclear. The CDR3 loop spans 14 amino acids. V was pared by 1 base and J by 2 bases, with 7 bases between. Germline V gives CDR1 MGHRA, CDR2 YSYEKL. The CDR3 coding sequence is TGCGCCAGCAGCCAAGTTCACAACACAGATACGCAGTATTTT. Translating gives CASSQVHNTDTQYF.

This chain uses TRBV18 with TRBJ2-5; D is unclear. The germline V and J ends were trimmed by 6 bases and 4 bases, with 12 bases remaining between them. Germline V gene data show CDR1 as KGHSH and CDR2 as LQKENI. CDR3 size: 13 residues. CDR3 amino acids: CASSPGRSETQYF. The CDR3 DNA sequence: TGTGCCAGCTCCCCCGGACGTTCAGAGACCCAGTACTTC. The full variable domain, with the rest looked up from reference TRBV18 and TRBJ2-5, is NAGVMQNPRHLVRRRGQEARLRCSPMKGHSHVYWYRQLPEEGLKFMVYLQKENIIDESGMPKERFSAEFPKEGPSILRIQQVVRGDSAAYFCASSPGRSETQYFGPGTRLLVL.

This rearrangement joins TRBV5-6 to TRBJ2-5; perhaps TRBD1 as D (6 bases). Germline V lookup: CDR1 SGHDT, CDR2 YYEEEE. This CDR3 comprises 16 residues. Trimming took off 4 bases at V and 1 base at J, with 17 bases between the two ends. CDR3 sequence: CASSLPGHSFQETQYF. CDR3 DNA: TGTGCCAGCAGCCTGCCGGGACACTCCTTCCAAGAGACCCAGTACTTC.

This chain connects TRBV6-1 to TRBJ2-7; D possibly corresponds to TRBD2 (5 bases). Germline V gives CDR1 MNHNS, CDR2 SASEGT. V lost 1 base and J 3 bases, leaving 13 bases between the germline ends. The CDR3 has 15 amino acids. This chain's CDR3 is CASSEEASAGYEQYF. The CDR3 DNA reads as TGTGCCAGCAGTGAAGAGGCATCCGCGGGCTACGAGCAGTACTTC.

V gene TRBV14 combines with J gene TRBJ2-2, with D possibly being TRBD2 (6 bases). Between the trimmed V and J ends, which lost 0 bases and 0 bases, there was a span of 8 bases. The CDR3 sequence is 16 residues long. CDR1 and CDR2 from the germline V gene are SGHDN and FVKESK. In DNA form, the CDR3 reads TGTGCCAGCAGCCAAGAGGAGGGGCCGAACACCGGGGAGCTGTTTTTT. Translating it yields CASSQEEGPNTGELFF.

The gene calls are TRBV10-2 and TRBJ2-1, with TRBD2 matching 10 bases. The V gene's germline CDR1 is WSHSY and CDR2 SAAADI. The length of the CDR3 is 12 residues. The DNA for the CDR3 is TGCGGGACCGGGACTAGCGTGAGTGAGCAGTTCTTC. Encoded protein: CGTGTSVSEQFF.

Only a few counts were recorded for this clone. The rearrangement uses TRBV5-1 and TRBJ1-2; 7 positions match TRBD1. The germline V gene encodes CDR1 SGHRS and CDR2 YFSETQ. The CDR3 loop spans 16 amino acids. The J segment lost 4 bases and the V segment lost 3 bases, leaving 12 bases of the junction unmatched. Here the CDR3 reads CASSYSDRETGYGYTF. The CDR3 DNA is TGCGCCAGCAGCTATTCAGACAGGGAAACGGGCTATGGCTACACCTTC.

This clone was counted a few times. The chain joins TRBV27 to TRBJ1-4; D ambiguous. The CDR3 length is 16 residues. Trimming took 6 bases from V and 0 from J, leaving 14 bases between them. CDR1 MNHEY and CDR2 SMNVEV come from the germline V gene (reference sequence). This chain's CDR3 is CASSVSLDATNEKLFF. The CDR3 nucleotides read TGTGCCAGCAGCGTCTCCCTAGATGCAACTAATGAAAAACTGTTTTTT.

The genes are TRBV10-3 and TRBJ2-7; 7 bases map to TRBD1. There are 14 residues in the CDR3. V was pared by 8 bases and J by 2 bases, with 9 bases of the junction left unmatched. CDR1 ENHRY and CDR2 SYGVKD come from the germline V gene. The CDR3 bases are TGTGCCATCCGGCCAACAGGGGCACCCTACGAGCAGTACTTC. Protein: CAIRPTGAPYEQYF.

The V call is TRBV4-1, the J call TRBJ2-3; possibly TRBD2 for D (6 bases). Trimming pared 0 bases from V and 6 bases from J, leaving 7 bases between. The CDR3 is made up of 13 amino acids. CDR1 and CDR2 (germline): MGHRA, YSYEKL. The CDR3 spells CASSQDREDTQYF. DNA of the CDR3: TGCGCCAGCAGCCAAGATCGGGAGGATACGCAGTATTTT.

The gene calls are TRBV6-1 and TRBJ1-2, with D perhaps matching TRBD1 (5 bases). This CDR3 has 14 residues. Germline CDR1 MNHNS, CDR2 SASEGT. The germline V and J ends were trimmed by 6 bases and 4 bases, with 15 bases remaining between them. CDR3 nucleotides: TGTGCCAGCAGCCCTAGCCGGCAGGGCTATGGCTACACCTTC. It specifies CASSPSRQGYGYTF.

The sample holds a few counts of this clone. The V call is TRBV29-1, the J call TRBJ1-1; no clear D gene. The V end was cut by 1 base, the J end by 1 base, with 7 bases between. Germline CDR1 and CDR2: SQVTM and ANQGSEA. The CDR3 length is 13 residues. In DNA, the CDR3 is TGCAGCGTTGAAGGACCGGAGAACACTGAAGCTTTCTTT. Translated: CSVEGPENTEAFF.

The J gene is TRBJ2-1, the V gene TRBV4-1, with 7 bases that match TRBD1. The CDR3 contains 16 residues. With V trimmed by 1 base and J by 7 bases, 10 bases remained unmatched. CDR1 is MGHRA, CDR2 YSYEKL, per germline. The CDR3 protein is CASSQVSRQGLNEQFF. For the CDR3, the DNA is TGCGCCAGCAGCCAAGTGTCCCGACAGGGTCTGAATGAGCAGTTCTTC.

V usage is TRBV19 and J usage is TRBJ1-1; D is undetermined. The germline V and J ends were trimmed by 8 bases and 1 base, with 8 bases remaining between them. CDR1 is LNHDA and CDR2 is SQIVND in the germline V gene (reference sequence). The CDR3 consists of 12 residues. CDR3 bases: TGTGCCAGTCTTGCGGAGAACACTGAAGCTTTCTTT. Residues: CASLAENTEAFF.

The chain uses TRBV14 and TRBJ2-1; D unclear. The CDR3 covers 14 residues. CDR1 and CDR2 from the germline V gene are SGHDN and FVKESK. V lost 0 bases, J lost 5 bases, and 8 bases lay in between. The CDR3 bases are TGTGCCAGCAGCCAAGATGACGCGGACAATGAGCAGTTCTTC. Protein: CASSQDDADNEQFF.

The V and J genes are TRBV6-1 and TRBJ2-5, with TRBD1 matching over 7 bases. Germline CDR1 is MNHNS and CDR2 is SASEGT. The CDR3 spans 13 residues. After removal of 7 bases from V and 5 bases from J, the junction contained 7 bases not matched to a gene. This chain's CDR3 is CASIRQGVETQYF. In DNA, the CDR3 is TGTGCCAGCATCAGGCAGGGGGTCGAGACCCAGTACTTC.

The gene calls are TRBV18 and TRBJ1-5, with TRBD1 matching over 8 bases. This CDR3 spans 15 amino acids. The ends lost 4 bases at V and 3 bases at J; junction bases unmatched: 5. Germline loops: CDR1 KGHSH, CDR2 LQKENI. CDR3 in DNA: TGTGCCAGCTCACTGGGACAGGCGAACAATCAGCCCCAGCATTTT. Its protein is CASSLGQANNQPQHF.

The chain combines TRBV2 with TRBJ2-2, with unresolved D. This CDR3 contains 14 residues. The V end lost 7 bases, the J end lost 4 bases, and 13 bases lay between the germline ends. Per germline, CDR1 SNHLY and CDR2 FYNNEI. CDR3 coding DNA: TGTGCCAGCAAACGAGGAGAAGTCACCGGGGAGCTGTTTTTT. It yields the protein CASKRGEVTGELFF.

The rearrangement uses TRBV4-2 and TRBJ2-2, with 8 bases that match TRBD2. The CDR3 is made up of 21 amino acids. Germline CDR1 reads LGHNA; CDR2 reads YNFKEQ. Trimming took 1 base from V and 5 from J; bases not matched to a gene: 21. CDR3 sequence (DNA): TGTGCCAGCAGCCAAGTGGGGCAGGGGTGGGCGAGCGGGAGTCGAACCGGGGAGCTGTTTTTT. Protein: CASSQVGQGWASGSRTGELFF.

In nucleotides, the CDR3 is TGTGCCAGCAGCTTATTTAATGAGCAGTTCTTC. It codes for CASSLFNEQFF. The rearrangement links TRBV7-2 to TRBJ2-1; the D is unclear. V lost 2 bases and J lost 7, with 3 bases in between. CDR3 length: 11 residues. In germline, CDR1 is SGHTA, CDR2 FQGNSA. Complete variable domain (other parts from reference TRBV7-2 and TRBJ2-1): GAGVSQSPSNKVTEKGKDVELRCDPISGHTALYWYRQSLGQGLEFLIYFQGNSAPDKSGLPSDRFSAERTGGSVSTLTIQRTQQEDSAVYLCASSLFNEQFFGPGTRLTVL.